What follows are 26 T cell receptor beta chains derived from one specimen sequenced in a study of identical twins (dated by TCRdb to the mid-2010s). Receptor libraries were prepared by 5' RACE. These reads were obtained on an Illumina HiSeq 2000. The public reads were reprocessed in TCRdb via fastp at Q25 and MiXCR, keeping in-frame beta chains. Entries that share a CDR3 protein sequence are merged under the most common genes and DNA. Across this sample there are a few hundred thousand distinct CDR3 sequences, with 20% to 25% seen only once. Around 3% of the sample is taken by the ten largest. This sample also appeared in a second study, on T cells expressing NK-cell markers.

Sequenced material: CD4+ T cells sorted from blood. Receptors originate from a woman between 18 and 29 years old in good health.

The chain employs TRBV7-2 and TRBJ2-1; D is unclear. V lost 1 base and J 9 bases, leaving 10 bases between the germline ends. The germline V gene has CDR1 SGHTA and CDR2 FQGNSA. This CDR3 spans 13 amino acids. The CDR3 DNA sequence: TGTGCCAGCAGCTTAGTCTTCTCCGGTGAGCAGTTCTTC. Translated, it gives CASSLVFSGEQFF.

This clonotype was seen more than once but under ten times. The rearrangement joins TRBV7-9 to TRBJ2-7, with D perhaps matching TRBD1 (7 bases). The CDR3 loop spans 12 amino acids. The germline V and J ends were trimmed by 11 bases and 2 bases, with 13 bases remaining between them. CDR1 and CDR2 from the germline V gene are SEHNR and FQNEAQ (reference sequence). The CDR3 sequence is CAGGTATYEQYF. For the CDR3, the DNA is TGTGCCGGGGGGACAGCCACCTACGAGCAGTACTTC. The variable domain in full, with the rest retrieved from reference TRBV7-9 and TRBJ2-7, is DTGVSQNPRHKITKRGQNVTFRCDPISEHNRLYWYRQTLGQGPEFLTYFQNEAQLEKSRLLSDRFSAERPKGSFSTLEIQRTEQGDSAMYLCAGGTATYEQYFGPGTRLTVT.

The V call is TRBV6-6, the J call TRBJ1-1, with D perhaps matching TRBD1 (5 bases). Trimming removed 7 bases from V and 1 base from J, with 10 bases in between. Germline lookup yields CDR1 MNHNY and CDR2 SVGAGI (reference sequence). The CDR3 runs to 13 residues. The CDR3 region is CASIPDRNTEAFF. The CDR3 DNA sequence: TGTGCCAGCATTCCTGACAGGAACACTGAAGCTTTCTTT.

This clonotype was found a few times. This rearrangement joins TRBV7-2 to TRBJ2-5; D gene unclear. Germline V gene data show CDR1 as SGHTA and CDR2 as FQGNSA. The CDR3 extends over 12 amino acids. The V end was cut by 6 bases, the J end by 3 bases, with 8 bases between. The CDR3 DNA sequence: TGTGCCAGCAGTTCCGGTAAAGAGACCCAGTACTTC. Protein product: CASSSGKETQYF.

This chain connects TRBV6-2 or TRBV6-3 to TRBJ2-7; TRBD1 or TRBD2 may be the D gene (5 bases each). The germline V gene encodes CDR1 MNHEY and CDR2 SVGEGT. V lost 6 bases and J lost 3, with 15 bases in between. The CDR3 runs to 14 residues. The CDR3 sequence is CASRPGTRSYEQYF. CDR3 DNA: TGTGCCAGCAGACCCGGGACGCGAAGCTACGAGCAGTACTTC.

The genes are TRBV7-3 and TRBJ1-1; no firm D call. Germline CDR1 is SGHTA and CDR2 is FQGTGA. The CDR3 loop spans 12 amino acids. V was pared by 4 bases and J by 7 bases, with 10 bases between. The chain's CDR3 is CASSSGWGEAFF. The DNA for the CDR3 is TGTGCCAGCAGCTCTGGGTGGGGTGAAGCTTTCTTT.

This clonotype turned up a few times. This rearrangement joins TRBV14 to TRBJ2-3; D possibly corresponds to TRBD1 (5 bases). Germline V gives CDR1 SGHDN, CDR2 FVKESK. The CDR3 is 15 amino acids. V lost 0 bases, J lost 5 bases, and 12 bases lay in between. DNA for the CDR3: TGTGCCAGCAGCCAAGAAAAGGGGCTTGGAGATACGCAGTATTTT. Its translation is CASSQEKGLGDTQYF.

This clonotype was found a few times. The chain joins TRBV5-1 to TRBJ1-2, with D uncertain. The CDR3 loop spans 13 amino acids. Germline loops: CDR1 SGHRS, CDR2 YFSETQ. V was shortened by 2 bases and J by 4 bases, with 9 bases between the two germline ends. The CDR3 coding sequence is TGCGCCAGCAGCTTCCCGGAAGGCTATGGCTACACCTTC. Its protein is CASSFPEGYGYTF. The full variable domain, its missing parts supplied by reference TRBV5-1 and TRBJ1-2, is KAGVTQTPRYLIKTRGQQVTLSCSPISGHRSVSWYQQTPGQGLQFLFEYFSETQRNKGNFPGRFSGRQFSNSRSEMNVSTLELGDSALYLCASSFPEGYGYTFGSGTRLTVV.

The chain uses TRBV20-1 and TRBJ2-5; the D gene could be TRBD1 or TRBD2 (5 bases each). With 6 bases removed from V and 4 bases from J, the gap between germline ends came to 12 bases. From germline, CDR1 is DFQATT and CDR2 SNEGSKA (reference sequence). The length of the CDR3 is 12 residues. The CDR3 region is CSARRGAETQYF. The CDR3 bases are TGCAGTGCACGGAGAGGGGCAGAGACCCAGTACTTC.

J is TRBJ1-2 and V is TRBV12-5; D remains unclear. Germline CDR1 reads LGHNT; CDR2 reads FRNRAP. CDR3 length: 14 residues. V was trimmed by 0 bases and J by 4 bases, leaving 9 bases between them. DNA for the CDR3: TGTGCTAGTGGTTTGGTACTAGGGCCCTATGGCTACACCTTC. This encodes CASGLVLGPYGYTF.

This clonotype was counted a few times. The V and J genes are TRBV20-1 and TRBJ2-1, with D unresolved. CDR3 length: 11 amino acids. V dropped 3 bases and J dropped 10 bases, with 10 bases sitting between them. Per the germline V gene, CDR1 is DFQATT and CDR2 is SNEGSKA (reference sequence). Here the CDR3 reads CSASPIREQFF. The CDR3 nucleotides read TGCAGTGCTAGTCCAATCCGGGAGCAGTTCTTC.

The J gene is TRBJ2-1, the V gene TRBV6-1, with TRBD1 matching 10 bases. Unmatched junction bases numbered 7, after V lost 0 bases and J lost 8 bases. The CDR3 consists of 16 residues. Germline CDR1 is MNHNS and CDR2 is SASEGT. CDR3 coding DNA: TGTGCCAGCAGTGAAGCTGAGACAGGGGGCATCTATGAGCAGTTCTTC. This gives the protein CASSEAETGGIYEQFF.

The rearrangement uses TRBV11-2 and TRBJ2-1, with TRBD2 matching 10 bases. CDR1 and CDR2 from the germline V gene are SGHAT and FQNNGV. Germline trimming cut 1 base from V and 4 bases from J; bases unmatched to any gene: 4. The CDR3 is 16 residues long. The CDR3 reads CASSLVGSGRYNEQFF. CDR3 coding DNA: TGTGCCAGCAGCTTAGTAGGTAGCGGGAGGTACAATGAGCAGTTCTTC.

This chain uses TRBV20-1 with TRBJ2-3; 9 bases fit TRBD2. Germline V lookup: CDR1 DFQATT, CDR2 SNEGSKA (reference sequence). The CDR3 consists of 13 residues. V dropped 7 bases and J dropped 6; count of bases not matched to a gene: 8. CDR3 coding DNA: TGCAGTGGCGTAGCGGGGGTACTGGATACGCAGTATTTT. As protein: CSGVAGVLDTQYF.

This clonotype was recorded a few times. The rearrangement joins TRBV12-3 or TRBV12-4 to TRBJ1-2, with 10 bases aligning to TRBD1. After removal of 5 bases from V and 5 bases from J, the junction contained 8 bases not matched to a gene. CDR3 size: 15 residues. Written as DNA, the CDR3 is TGTGCCAGCAGTCCAAGACAGGGGGCCCGGTATGGCTACACCTTC. Translated, it gives CASSPRQGARYGYTF.

A note on this clonotype: A clone one base away is much larger, so this may be a read error. Here the CDR3 omits its conserved ending phenylalanine or tryptophan, so a read error is the likely source. This chain links TRBV29-1 with TRBJ2-7; perhaps TRBD2 as D (6 bases). The CDR3 has 13 amino acids. V lost 4 bases, J lost 6 bases, and 16 bases lay in between. The germline gives CDR1 SQVTM, CDR2 ANQGSEA. Here the CDR3 DNA reads TGCAGCGTTGTGGGGGGAGCCCCTCGCGAGCAGTACTCC. Encoded protein: CSVVGGAPREQYS.

CDR3 sequence (DNA): TGTGCCAGCAGTTACTTGACCGGAAACATTCAGTACTTC. It translates to CASSYLTGNIQYF. The V call is TRBV6-2 or TRBV6-3, the J call TRBJ2-4; D gene unclear. Between the trimmed V and J ends, which lost 1 base and 6 bases, there was a span of 7 bases. The CDR3 spans 13 residues. The germline CDR1 and CDR2 sequences are MNHEY and SVGEGT.

This clonotype was seen a handful of times. The rearrangement joins TRBV12-3 or TRBV12-4 to TRBJ2-7, with 10 bases that match TRBD2. The CDR3 loop spans 15 amino acids. The V gene end was trimmed by 5 bases and the J gene end by 3 bases; junction bases not matched to a gene: 7. The CDR3 loop is CASSLQRGGFYEQYF. In nucleotides, the CDR3 is TGTGCCAGCAGTCTTCAGCGGGGGGGTTTCTACGAGCAGTACTTC.

The chain joins TRBV20-1 to TRBJ2-1; D gene ambiguous. The CDR3 is 15 residues long. V was pared by 6 bases and J by 6 bases, with 21 bases between. Germline V gene data show CDR1 as DFQATT and CDR2 as SNEGSKA (reference sequence). CDR3 DNA: TGCAGTGCACCTAACTCCCTCGGTTTTCTCAATGAGCAGTTCTTC. It specifies CSAPNSLGFLNEQFF.

The chain combines TRBV18 with TRBJ2-7; D possibly matches TRBD1 or TRBD2 (5 bases each). CDR1 KGHSH and CDR2 LQKENI come from the germline V gene. The V end lost 6 bases, the J end lost 6 bases, and 18 bases lay between the germline ends. The CDR3 covers 14 residues. CDR3 in amino acids: CASSSDPTRGEQYF. The CDR3, as DNA: TGTGCCAGCTCGTCCGACCCAACGAGGGGCGAGCAGTACTTC. The full variable domain, rest sourced from reference TRBV18 and TRBJ2-7, is NAGVMQNPRHLVRRRGQEARLRCSPMKGHSHVYWYRQLPEEGLKFMVYLQKENIIDESGMPKERFSAEFPKEGPSILRIQQVVRGDSAAYFCASSSDPTRGEQYFGPGTRLTVT.

The V and J genes are TRBV20-1 and TRBJ2-7; no reliable D call. This CDR3 spans 11 amino acids. Germline V gene data show CDR1 as DFQATT and CDR2 as SNEGSKA (reference sequence). Trimming stripped 5 bases from V and 3 bases from J, with 8 bases between. The CDR3 spells CSAQTFYEQYF. CDR3 in DNA: TGCAGTGCTCAAACATTCTACGAGCAGTACTTC.

V is TRBV5-6 and J is TRBJ2-7; 12 positions agree with TRBD2. The length of the CDR3 is 14 residues. Unmatched junction bases numbered 5, after V lost 3 bases and J lost 7 bases. Germline lookup yields CDR1 SGHDT and CDR2 YYEEEE. In DNA form, the CDR3 reads TGTGCCAGCAGCTCTAGCGGGAGGGCCCAGGAGCAGTACTTC. This sequence encodes CASSSSGRAQEQYF.

The rearrangement links TRBV4-2 to TRBJ2-1; possible D gene TRBD1, 7 bases. Trimming took off 6 bases at V and 3 bases at J, with 21 bases between the two ends. CDR3 length: 17 residues. Germline CDR1 LGHNA, CDR2 YNFKEQ. CDR3 protein: CASRRRGVRGDYNEQFF. CDR3 nucleotide sequence: TGTGCCAGCAGGCGCAGGGGGGTGAGGGGGGACTACAATGAGCAGTTCTTC.

The J gene is TRBJ2-5, the V gene TRBV6-5; 9 positions match TRBD1. The CDR3 is 16 amino acids. Germline CDR1 is MNHEY and CDR2 is SVGAGI. The ends lost 0 bases at V and 5 bases at J; junction bases unmatched: 7. The CDR3 DNA sequence: TGTGCCAGCAGTTACTCGGACACAGGGGGCAGGGAGACCCAGTACTTC. It translates to CASSYSDTGGRETQYF.

A few counts support this clonotype. The V call is TRBV5-6, the J call TRBJ1-2; 8 bases line up with TRBD1. Trimming removed 0 bases from V and 7 bases from J; junction bases left unmatched: 5. The CDR3 has 14 amino acids. Germline V gene sequence: CDR1 SGHDT, CDR2 YYEEEE. For the CDR3, the DNA is TGTGCCAGCAGCTTGGTGACAGGGGATATTGGCTACACCTTC. Translation gives CASSLVTGDIGYTF.

The rearrangement links TRBV3-1 to TRBJ1-5; 12 bases are shared with TRBD1. This CDR3 has 16 amino acids. Per the germline V gene, CDR1 is LGHDT and CDR2 is YNNKEL (reference sequence). The J segment lost 3 bases and the V segment lost 4 bases, leaving 4 bases of the junction unmatched. Here the CDR3 reads CASSRGTGGVNQPQHF. The CDR3 DNA reads as TGTGCCAGCAGCCGAGGGACAGGGGGCGTCAATCAGCCCCAGCATTTT.